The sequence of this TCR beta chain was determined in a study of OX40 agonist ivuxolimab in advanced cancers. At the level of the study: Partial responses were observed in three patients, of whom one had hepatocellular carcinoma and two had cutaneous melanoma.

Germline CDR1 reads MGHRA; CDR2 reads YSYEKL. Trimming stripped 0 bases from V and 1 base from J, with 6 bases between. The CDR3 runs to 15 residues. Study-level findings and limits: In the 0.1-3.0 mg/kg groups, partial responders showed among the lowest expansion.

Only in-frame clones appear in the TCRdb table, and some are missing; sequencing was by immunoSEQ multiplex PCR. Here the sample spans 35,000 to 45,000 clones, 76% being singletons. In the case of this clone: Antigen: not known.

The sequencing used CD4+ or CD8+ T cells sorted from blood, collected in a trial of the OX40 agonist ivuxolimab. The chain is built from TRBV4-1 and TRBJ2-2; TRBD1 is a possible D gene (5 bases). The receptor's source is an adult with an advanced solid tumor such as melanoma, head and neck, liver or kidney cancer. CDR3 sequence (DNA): TGCGCCAGCAGCCAAGATGGACAGAACACCGGGGAGCTGTTTTTT. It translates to CASSQDGQNTGELFF.